The present TCR beta chain was sequenced within a study of cytomegalovirus exposure and HLA in healthy donors. Turning to the study itself: A prior analysis found 95 million to 140 million unique TCR beta sequences from 150 million to 200 million T cells. Samples from HLA-typed donors yielded 65 million to 90 million unique TCRs in an early data release. Points from the study as a whole: The study dropped some indistinguishable V segments, TRBV6-2 and TRBV6-3 among them.

The CDR3 spans 14 residues. V lost 1 base and J 9 bases, leaving 13 bases between the germline ends. The germline V gene encodes CDR1 MNHEY and CDR2 SMNVEV (reference sequence). To note about this clone: Antigen: not known.

A multiplex PCR was run with 60 Vbeta primers and 13 Jbeta primers. Produced via immunoSEQ multiplex PCR; TCRdb's table is partial and in-frame only. This sample has around 140,000 clones, with over 65% found just once. Likely unrecorded immune exposures existed in these nominally healthy donors. The gene calls are TRBV27 and TRBJ2-1; D gene uncertain. Sequenced input: PBMCs. This clonotype originated in a male donor in good health and CMV-seronegative. Written as DNA, the CDR3 is TGTGCCAGCAGTTTATTAGCCCAGTCTGGTGAGCAGTTCTTC. Protein product: CASSLLAQSGEQFF.